Listed below are T cell receptor beta chains from one sample, sequenced in a study of sequential checkpoint blockade in melanoma. The data were produced by immunoSEQ multiplex PCR, yet TCRdb's version contains in-frame clones alone and is incomplete. The sample has over 25,000 clones; approximately 81% are singletons. The specimen was CD8+ T cells sorted from blood (inferred from file names), collected from a patient given nivolumab and ipilimumab in sequence. The source of these receptors is a human donor with melanoma. Each CDR3 is given with its conserved first and last residue. A D gene is named only where the DNA matches it firmly. Size is stated for part of the rows, as once, few or many counts, or as a class when the clone is expanded.

.	TRBV4-1	.	TRBJ1-2	TGCGCCAGCAGCCAAGATCCCGGGAATCTTGGCTACACCTTC	CASSQDPGNLGYTF
.	TRBV9	.	TRBJ1-1	TGTGCCAGCAGCGGCGGACATTACACTGATGAAGCTTTCTTT	CASSGGHYTDEAFF
.	TRBV4-3	.	TRBJ2-1	TGCGCCAGCAGCCGCTTGCAGGGGTCCCCCAATGAGCAGTTCTTC	CASSRLQGSPNEQFF
.	TRBV9	TRBD2	TRBJ2-3	TGTGCCAGCAGCGCTAGCGGGGGAGGGGCAGATACGCAGTATTTT	CASSASGGGADTQYF
.	TRBV7-6	.	TRBJ2-3	TGTGCCAGCAGCTTAGATGGAGGTACGCAGTATTTT	CASSLDGGTQYF
few	TRBV18	TRBD2	TRBJ2-1	TGTGCCAGCTCACCACGCCAGCGGGGGGAATACAATGAGCAGTTCTTC	CASSPRQRGEYNEQFF
.	TRBV5-1	TRBD2	TRBJ2-7	TGCGCCAGCAGATGGGCGGCGGGAGGGCCAAACGAGCAGTACTTC	CASRWAAGGPNEQYF
once	TRBV4-1	.	TRBJ2-7	TGCGCCAGCAGCCAAACGCGGGGCTCCTACGAGCAGTACTTC	CASSQTRGSYEQYF
few	TRBV6-6	TRBD2	TRBJ2-7	TGTGCCAGCAGTTCTAGCGGGAGGCCCCGCTCCTACGAGCAGTACTTC	CASSSSGRPRSYEQYF
.	TRBV6-1	.	TRBJ2-7	TGTGCCAGCAGTGAAGCGCGTGGTCGAACCTACGAGCAGTACTTC	CASSEARGRTYEQYF
few	TRBV7-9	.	TRBJ2-2	TGTGCCAGCAGCCTTCAGGACACCGGGGAGCTGTTTTTT	CASSLQDTGELFF
.	TRBV9	.	TRBJ2-1	TGTGCCAGCAGCGTAGGGGGCCCGCCCGGGAATGAGCAGTTCTTC	CASSVGGPPGNEQFF
.	TRBV10-3	.	TRBJ1-2	TGTGCCGCCACAACGGGACTGGACTATGGCTACACCTTC	CAATTGLDYGYTF
.	TRBV5-1	.	TRBJ2-7	TGCGCCAGCAGCTTGGAGGACAGCTCCTACGAGCAGTACTTC	CASSLEDSSYEQYF
.	TRBV7-9	.	TRBJ2-1	TGTGCCAGCAGCCTGCAGGGGGGCGAGCAGTTCTTC	CASSLQGGEQFF
once	TRBV12-1	.	TRBJ1-1	TGTGCCAGCAGCTCAGAAAAACCCAACACCGGACAGCTGAACACTGAAGCTTTCTTT	CASSSEKPNTGQLNTEAFF
.	TRBV30	.	TRBJ1-2	TGTGCCTGGAGTATAAAAGTGGAGTCAGACGAGTACACCTTC	CAWSIKVESDEYTF
.	TRBV27	.	TRBJ2-7	TGTGCCAGCAGTTTATCACTGGACAGCTCCTACGAGCAGTACTTC	CASSLSLDSSYEQYF
.	TRBV4-3	.	TRBJ2-5	TGCGCCAGCAGCCAAGACAACCAAAGGGGGGAGACCCAGTACTTC	CASSQDNQRGETQYF
.	TRBV27	TRBD1	TRBJ1-5	TGTGCCGGCAGTTCAGTATCGACAGGGGGAAGGAGCAATCAGCCCCAGCATTTT	CAGSSVSTGGRSNQPQHF
few	TRBV7-2	TRBD1	TRBJ1-4	TGTGCCAGCAGCCGACGGACAGGAAAATCTGCAACTAATGAAAAACTGTTTTTT	CASSRRTGKSATNEKLFF
.	TRBV27	.	TRBJ1-2	TGTGCCAGCAGCTACGGGGCGGGGGCAGCTAACTATGGCTACACCTTC	CASSYGAGAANYGYTF
.	TRBV9	.	TRBJ2-7	TGTGCCAGCAGCCTCCAGGGGTCCAATGTCAAGCAGTACTTC	CASSLQGSNVKQYF
.	TRBV13	TRBD1	TRBJ2-7	TGTGCCAGCAGCTTAGGACGGACAGGGTCTAAGCAGTACTTC	CASSLGRTGSKQYF
.	TRBV5-1	TRBD2	TRBJ2-7	TGCGCCAGCAGCGATGGAGCGGGGGGGACCTACGAGCAGTACTTC	CASSDGAGGTYEQYF
.	TRBV5-5	TRBD1	TRBJ2-7	TGTGCCAGCAGCTTGTGGACAGGGGTCTACGAGCAGTACTTC	CASSLWTGVYEQYF
.	TRBV28	TRBD1	TRBJ2-1	TGTGCCAGCGGTGACAGGGAGCGCAATGAGCAGTTCTTC	CASGDRERNEQFF
.	TRBV11-2	TRBD1	TRBJ2-7	TGTGCCAGCAGCGGTGGACAGGGGGCGCGTAGCGACGAGCAGTACTTC	CASSGGQGARSDEQYF
.	TRBV4-3	TRBD1	TRBJ2-7	TGCGCCAGCAGCCAAGTTGACAGGGCCTACGAGCAGTACTTC	CASSQVDRAYEQYF
.	TRBV2	.	TRBJ1-3	TGTGCCAGCATTGGGGACAACAGAAACACCATATATTTT	CASIGDNRNTIYF
few	TRBV28	TRBD1	TRBJ1-3	TGTGCCAGCAGTTGGGGACAGGGAAACACCATATATTTT	CASSWGQGNTIYF
once	TRBV7-8	TRBD1	TRBJ1-1	TGTGCCAGCAGCTCCCGGACAGGGCGAGGGTTCACTGAAGCTTTCTTT	CASSSRTGRGFTEAFF
few	TRBV6-5	.	TRBJ2-5	TGTGCCAGCAACACGGACGGGGTAGAGACCCAGTACTTC	CASNTDGVETQYF
.	TRBV29-1	.	TRBJ1-2	TGCAGCGTTGAAGATCTTTTAGGGGCAACCATAGCTAACTATGGCTACACCTTC	CSVEDLLGATIANYGYTF
.	TRBV10-3	TRBD1	TRBJ1-1	TGTGCCATCAGGTGGGACAGTTATATTCCCACTGAAGCTTTCTTT	CAIRWDSYIPTEAFF
.	TRBV5-6	.	TRBJ2-4	TGTGCCAGCAGCCGGACTTGGTTAGCCAAAAACATTCAGTACTTC	CASSRTWLAKNIQYF
.	TRBV9	.	TRBJ1-1	TGTGCCAGCAGCGGGCCACGGACTGCGAACACTGAAGCTTTCTTT	CASSGPRTANTEAFF
once	TRBV10-3	.	TRBJ2-3	TGTGCCATCAGTGAAGAGGGAGCGGGCCTCACAGATACGCAGTATTTT	CAISEEGAGLTDTQYF
.	TRBV5-1	.	TRBJ2-7	TGCGCCAGCAGCCTCGGGAGTGGCGGCGAGCAGTACTTC	CASSLGSGGEQYF
.	TRBV7-6	TRBD2	TRBJ2-2	TGTGCCAGCAGCTTAGCTCTGGCGGGGGTTCACACCGGGGAGCTGTTTTTT	CASSLALAGVHTGELFF
once	TRBV11-2	TRBD1	TRBJ2-7	TGTGCCAGCAGCTTAGGACAGGGGATCGAGCAGTACTTC	CASSLGQGIEQYF
.	TRBV11-2	.	TRBJ1-2	TGTGCCAGCAGCTTAGATCGAGATTATGGCTACACCTTC	CASSLDRDYGYTF
once	TRBV9	TRBD1	TRBJ2-1	TGTGCCAGCAGCGAGCGACAGGGGTCCTACAATGAGCAGTTCTTC	CASSERQGSYNEQFF
.	TRBV9	.	TRBJ2-1	TGTGCCAGCAGCTCGACTAGAGTGGAGCAGTTCTTC	CASSSTRVEQFF
.	TRBV4-1	TRBD2	TRBJ2-7	TGCGCCAGCAGCCAAGTAGGGCTAGCGGGAACCTACGAGCAGTACTTC	CASSQVGLAGTYEQYF
.	TRBV28	.	TRBJ2-7	TGTGCCAGCAGTTCTCCAAAACAGGGTCTCGAGCAGTACTTC	CASSSPKQGLEQYF
.	TRBV30	.	TRBJ2-7	TGTGCCTGGAGCTGGGGAGGTGACTACGAGCAGTACTTC	CAWSWGGDYEQYF
.	TRBV7-9	TRBD1	TRBJ1-1	TGTGCCAGCAGCTTAGCGCAGGGGGCGGACACTGAAGCTTTCTTT	CASSLAQGADTEAFF
.	TRBV30	.	TRBJ1-2	TGTGCCTGGAGTGGTGGGCAGACGAACTATGGCTACACCTTC	CAWSGGQTNYGYTF
.	TRBV4-1	.	TRBJ2-1	TGCGCCAGCAGCCAAGATATGGCCGACAATGAGCAGTTCTTC	CASSQDMADNEQFF
.	TRBV27	.	TRBJ1-5	TGTGCCAGCAGCCCCTCGGGGGGGACGTTGGGGAATCAGCCCCAGCATTTT	CASSPSGGTLGNQPQHF
.	TRBV28	.	TRBJ1-1	TGTGCCAGCAGTTTGGGCCCCGGTACTGAAGCTTTCTTT	CASSLGPGTEAFF
few	TRBV7-3	TRBD1	TRBJ2-2	TGTGCCAGCAGCCTAGAACAGGGGACCGGGGAGCTGTTTTTT	CASSLEQGTGELFF